Following are 27 T cell receptor beta chains from one sample sequenced in a study of blood T cell repertoires in COVID-19. Some clones are missing from TCRdb's copy, which holds only in-frame ones; the method was immunoSEQ multiplex PCR. The sample consists of about 59,000 clones, 90% of them appearing once. Source material: peripheral blood. The origin of the receptors is a man older than 75 with acute or convalescent COVID-19.

The chain recombines TRBV12-5 with TRBJ2-5; TRBD2 matches 7 bases. CDR3 size: 15 residues. Germline V gene lookup returns CDR1 LGHNT and CDR2 FRNRAP. V was clipped by 7 bases and J by 4 bases; unmatched bases: 12. The CDR3 spells CASALKTGGGETQYF. The CDR3 region has the DNA TGTGCTAGTGCCCTCAAAACGGGGGGAGGAGAGACCCAGTACTTC.

CDR3 sequence: CASSPTSAGSGNTIYF. The CDR3 nucleotides read TGCGCCAGCAGCCCTACATCGGCAGGGTCTGGAAACACCATATATTTT. The V and J genes are TRBV5-1 and TRBJ1-3, with D possibly being TRBD1 (5 bases). Germline assignment: CDR1 SGHRS and CDR2 YFSETQ. Trimming removed 4 bases at V and 1 base at J, with 15 bases between. The CDR3 runs 16 residues. The full variable domain, in which reference TRBV5-1 and TRBJ1-3 provide the parts outside the CDR3, is KAGVTQTPRYLIKTRGQQVTLSCSPISGHRSVSWYQQTPGQGLQFLFEYFSETQRNKGNFPGRFSGRQFSNSRSEMNVSTLELGDSALYLCASSPTSAGSGNTIYFGEGSWLTVV.

The chain is built from TRBV10-2 and TRBJ2-5; D possibly corresponds to TRBD2 (6 bases). The germline V gene has CDR1 WSHSY and CDR2 SAAADI. The CDR3 sequence is 14 residues long. The V end lost 11 bases, the J end lost 5 bases, and 21 bases lay between the germline ends. The CDR3 DNA reads TGCGCCGTCTCCCGCGGGGTCGAGGGGGAGACCCAGTACTTC. It encodes CAVSRGVEGETQYF.

CDR3 bases: TGTGCCAGCATCCCTCCGGGACTCCCTGGCAATGAGCAGTTCTTC. Translated: CASIPPGLPGNEQFF. The chain joins TRBV28 to TRBJ2-1; tentatively, D is TRBD2 (6 bases). Germline values: CDR1 MDHEN, CDR2 SYDVKM. Trimming left V 7 bases short and J 6 bases short, with 19 bases between. The CDR3 contains 15 residues. The complete variable domain, with remaining parts taken from reference TRBV28 and TRBJ2-1, reads DVKVTQSSRYLVKRTGEKVFLECVQDMDHENMFWYRQDPGLGLRLIYFSYDVKMKEKGDIPEGYSVSREKKERFSLILESASTNQTSMYLCASIPPGLPGNEQFFGPGTRLTVL.

The chain carries TRBV6-6 and TRBJ1-2; D ambiguous. Germline V lookup: CDR1 MNHNY, CDR2 SVGAGI (reference sequence). V shed 8 bases and J shed 4 bases, with 8 bases lying between them. The CDR3 consists of 11 residues. CDR3 in amino acids: CASSSRYGYTF. The CDR3 region has the DNA TGTGCCAGCTCCTCCCGCTATGGCTACACCTTC.

The V and J genes are TRBV27 and TRBJ1-1; 7 bases match TRBD1. The V segment lost 5 bases and the J segment 5 bases; nucleotides outside the gene matches: 8. CDR3 size: 14 residues. CDR1 is MNHEY, CDR2 SMNVEV, per germline (reference sequence). This chain's CDR3 is CASSARQGWTEAFF. Written as DNA, the CDR3 is TGTGCCAGCAGTGCTCGACAGGGTTGGACTGAAGCTTTCTTT.

The genes are TRBV5-1 and TRBJ2-2, with TRBD2 matching 8 bases. V lost 6 bases and J lost 0; bases outside the gene matches: 4. The CDR3 has 15 amino acids. Germline V gene data show CDR1 as SGHRS and CDR2 as YFSETQ. For the CDR3, the DNA is TGCGCCAGCAATGACGGGGGGGCGAACACCGGGGAGCTGTTTTTT. It codes for CASNDGGANTGELFF.

The chain joins TRBV11-2 to TRBJ2-7, with TRBD1 matching over 10 bases. The CDR3 contains 16 residues. Germline assignment: CDR1 SGHAT and CDR2 FQNNGV. V trimming: 0 bases; J trimming: 6 bases; junction bases outside the gene matches: 8. The CDR3 DNA follows: TGTGCCAGCAGCTTAGAGGGGGGGACAGGGGTTCTCGAGCAGTACTTC. It encodes CASSLEGGTGVLEQYF.

J is TRBJ1-5 and V is TRBV4-1; a possible D gene is TRBD1 (5 bases). CDR1 MGHRA and CDR2 YSYEKL come from the germline V gene. The CDR3 runs 16 residues. Deletions cut 0 bases from V and 6 bases from J, with 15 bases between. The CDR3 DNA sequence: TGCGCCAGCAGCCAAGAAGGTCAGGGAGGGACTCAGCCCCAGCATTTT. This gives the protein CASSQEGQGGTQPQHF.

This chain links TRBV7-2 with TRBJ2-3, with 7 nucleotides matching TRBD2. The trim removed 0 bases at V and 2 bases at J, leaving 2 bases unmatched. The V gene's germline CDR1 is SGHTA and CDR2 FQGNSA. The CDR3 contains 15 residues. The CDR3 here is CASSLAGGDTDTQYF. The CDR3 coding sequence is TGTGCCAGCAGCTTAGCGGGGGGGGACACAGATACGCAGTATTTT.

The chain carries TRBV18 and TRBJ1-2, with 7 bases lining up with TRBD1. This CDR3 spans 15 amino acids. The ends lost 3 bases at V and 5 bases at J; junction bases unmatched: 9. Germline CDR1 reads KGHSH; CDR2 reads LQKENI. DNA for the CDR3: TGTGCCAGCTCACCGGACAGGAAATCTACTTATGGCTACACCTTC. This translates into CASSPDRKSTYGYTF.

The J gene is TRBJ2-1, the V gene TRBV2; 9 bases agree with TRBD1. With V trimmed by 4 bases and J by 2 bases, 12 bases remained unmatched. This CDR3 region has 18 residues. Germline CDR1 is SNHLY and CDR2 is FYNNEI. CDR3 in DNA: TGTGCCAGCAGTGGGAGCCCCGGGACAGGGCCTACCTACAATGAGCAGTTCTTC. As protein: CASSGSPGTGPTYNEQFF.

The chain has TRBV7-6 and TRBJ2-2; tentatively, D is TRBD2 (6 bases). There are 15 residues in the CDR3. Trimming stripped 0 bases from V and 4 bases from J, with 9 bases between. Per germline, CDR1 SGHVS and CDR2 FNYEAQ. Written as DNA, the CDR3 is TGTGCCAGCAGCTTAGCCGGGGGAGGCACCGGGGAGCTGTTTTTT. Translating it yields CASSLAGGGTGELFF.

The count of this clone is one. The chain couples TRBV7-9 to TRBJ2-7; TRBD2 is a possible D gene (5 bases). V gave up 1 base and J gave up 6 bases, with 10 bases separating them. Germline V gene data show CDR1 as SEHNR and CDR2 as FQNEAQ (reference sequence). CDR3 length: 13 amino acids. CDR3 in amino acids: CASSLGEGSEQYF. The CDR3 nucleotides read TGTGCCAGCAGCTTAGGAGAGGGATCCGAGCAGTACTTC. Drawing the rest from reference TRBV7-9 and TRBJ2-7, the complete variable domain is DTGVSQNPRHKITKRGQNVTFRCDPISEHNRLYWYRQTLGQGPEFLTYFQNEAQLEKSRLLSDRFSAERPKGSFSTLEIQRTEQGDSAMYLCASSLGEGSEQYFGPGTRLTVT.

The CDR3 DNA is TGTGCCAGTAGTTTTTCCATGAACACCGGGGAGCTGTTTTTT. It specifies CASSFSMNTGELFF. The chain joins TRBV19 to TRBJ2-2; D unclear. CDR3 size: 14 residues. The V end lost 5 bases, the J end lost 1 base, and 8 bases lay between the germline ends. Germline CDR1 LNHDA, CDR2 SQIVND (reference sequence). The full variable domain, rest sourced from reference TRBV19 and TRBJ2-2, is DGGITQSPKYLFRKEGQNVTLSCEQNLNHDAMYWYRQDPGQGLRLIYYSQIVNDFQKGDIAEGYSVSREKKESFPLTVTSAQKNPTAFYLCASSFSMNTGELFFGEGSRLTVL.

V and J are TRBV7-7 and TRBJ2-1, with 15 positions matching TRBD2. CDR3 length: 18 amino acids. Trimming at V came to 1 base and at J to 0 bases, leaving 1 base not matched to a gene. CDR1 and CDR2 (germline): SSHAT, FNYEAQ (reference sequence). The CDR3 coding sequence is TGTGCCAGCAGCTTAGGGACTAGCGGGGGGGACTCCTACAATGAGCAGTTCTTC. It translates to CASSLGTSGGDSYNEQFF.

This chain joins TRBV6-1 and TRBJ1-5; tentative D call: TRBD1 (6 bases). Trimming pared 3 bases from V and 4 bases from J, leaving 10 bases between. Germline assignment: CDR1 MNHNS and CDR2 SASEGT. This CDR3 is built from 14 residues. This CDR3 reads CASSDGQRNQPQHF. CDR3 coding DNA: TGTGCCAGCAGTGACGGACAGAGAAATCAGCCCCAGCATTTT.

J is TRBJ2-1 and V is TRBV2; perhaps TRBD2 as D (7 bases). Trimming took 6 bases from V and 3 from J, leaving 15 bases between them. Germline CDR1 and CDR2: SNHLY and FYNNEI. The CDR3 consists of 15 residues. The CDR3 DNA follows: TGTGCCAGCAGAATTCGGGGGGCCGACTACAATGAGCAGTTCTTC. Residues: CASRIRGADYNEQFF.

The chain joins TRBV19 to TRBJ2-3; D gene ambiguous. There are 10 residues in the CDR3. Between the trimmed V and J ends, which lost 9 bases and 4 bases, there was a span of 5 bases. The germline V gene encodes CDR1 LNHDA and CDR2 SQIVND (reference sequence). CDR3 coding DNA: TGTGCCAGCTATGCAGATACGCAGTATTTT. Encoded protein: CASYADTQYF.

This chain uses TRBV6-6 with TRBJ2-1; 8 nucleotides align to TRBD2. The germline V gene has CDR1 MNHNY and CDR2 SVGAGI (reference sequence). The CDR3 is 14 residues long. Trimming cost V 4 bases and J 12 bases; bases outside gene matches: 11. CDR3: CASSSPGTRGWQFF. The CDR3, as DNA: TGTGCCAGCAGTTCCCCCGGGACTAGGGGTTGGCAGTTCTTC.

The V gene is TRBV19, the J gene TRBJ2-5; the D gene is possibly TRBD2 (5 bases). V lost 5 bases to trimming and J lost 2 bases, with 9 bases between them. The germline CDR1 and CDR2 sequences are LNHDA and SQIVND (reference sequence). The CDR3 totals 13 residues. CDR3 sequence reads: CASSYREQETQYF. The DNA of the CDR3 is TGTGCCAGTAGTTACCGGGAACAAGAGACCCAGTACTTC.

The V and J genes are TRBV11-1 and TRBJ2-7; 9 nucleotides match TRBD2. There are 16 residues in the CDR3. V was pared by 5 bases and J by 3 bases, with 11 bases of the junction left unmatched. Germline V gene data show CDR1 as SGHAT and CDR2 as FQDESV (reference sequence). CDR3 protein: CASSPGAGGRRYEQYF. The CDR3 DNA follows: TGTGCCAGCAGCCCCGGGGCGGGGGGGCGGCGCTACGAGCAGTACTTC.

V is TRBV10-3 and J is TRBJ2-7; TRBD1 might be the D (6 bases). Germline lookup yields CDR1 ENHRY and CDR2 SYGVKD. Trimming shortened V by 3 bases and J by 7 bases, and 13 bases separated the two germline ends. CDR3 length: 13 amino acids. The CDR3 loop reads CAISEAQGGEQYF. CDR3 DNA sequence: TGTGCCATCAGTGAAGCACAGGGTGGGGAGCAGTACTTC.

The genes are TRBV5-1 and TRBJ2-7, with no clear D. The V end lost 0 bases, the J end lost 12 bases, and 16 bases lay between the germline ends. CDR1 is SGHRS, CDR2 YFSETQ, per germline. This CDR3 comprises 13 residues. CDR3 loop: CASSLAHQERPYF. CDR3 nucleotides: TGCGCCAGCAGCTTGGCCCATCAGGAACGGCCGTACTTC.

The chain combines TRBV12-3 or TRBV12-4 with TRBJ1-3; D unclear. The CDR3 is 13 residues long. V was cut by 5 bases and J by 4 bases, with 9 bases left in between. This CDR3 is CASSNSLGNTIYF. CDR3 nucleotide sequence: TGTGCCAGCAGTAATTCTCTGGGAAACACCATATATTTT.

In its sample, this clone was seen once. V is TRBV5-3 and J is TRBJ2-1; 10 bases are shared with TRBD1. TRBV5-3 is recorded as an ORF, its role being uncertain. The CDR3 runs 17 residues. The ends lost 4 bases at V and 9 bases at J; junction bases unmatched: 16. The CDR3 DNA sequence: TGTGCCAGAAGCCCTAGGACAGGGGGTAACCCCAATGGTGAGCAGTTCTTC. Amino acids: CARSPRTGGNPNGEQFF.

J is TRBJ2-3 and V is TRBV7-2, with D tentatively TRBD2 (5 bases). Trimming took 3 bases from V and 6 from J, leaving 13 bases between them. The CDR3 covers 14 residues. Germline lookup yields CDR1 SGHTA and CDR2 FQGNSA. CDR3: CASSFRGNMDTQYF. CDR3 nucleotides: TGTGCCAGCAGCTTCAGAGGGAATATGGATACGCAGTATTTT. Based on the CDR3 plus reference TRBV7-2 and TRBJ2-3, the full variable domain is GAGVSQSPSNKVTEKGKDVELRCDPISGHTALYWYRQSLGQGLEFLIYFQGNSAPDKSGLPSDRFSAERTGGSVSTLTIQRTQQEDSAVYLCASSFRGNMDTQYFGPGTRLTVL.